This T cell receptor (beta chain) was captured by sequencing in a study of T cells in Graves' hyperthyroidism and ophthalmopathy. V was pared by 2 bases and J by 4 bases, with 5 bases between. Germline lookup yields CDR1 LNHDA and CDR2 SQIVND (reference sequence). This CDR3 spans 12 amino acids. This clonotype was recorded a few times. Amplification of TCR beta CDR3 regions used RNA as the template. HTBI primers were employed in a first-round RT-PCR of the TCR CDR3. TCRdb redid the calling of the multiplex PCR reads with MiXCR, one entry per CDR3 protein. The sample lists roughly 500,000 distinct CDR3 sequences; roughly 45% were seen once.

Sample: peripheral blood or thyroid tissue (not recorded which). This sequence originates from an adult woman with Graves' disease, either hyperthyroidism or ophthalmopathy (not recorded which). The J gene is TRBJ1-2, the V gene TRBV19; no firm D call. CDR3 sequence: CASSIPGYGYTF. In DNA form, the CDR3 reads TGTGCCAGTAGTATACCTGGCTATGGCTACACCTTC.